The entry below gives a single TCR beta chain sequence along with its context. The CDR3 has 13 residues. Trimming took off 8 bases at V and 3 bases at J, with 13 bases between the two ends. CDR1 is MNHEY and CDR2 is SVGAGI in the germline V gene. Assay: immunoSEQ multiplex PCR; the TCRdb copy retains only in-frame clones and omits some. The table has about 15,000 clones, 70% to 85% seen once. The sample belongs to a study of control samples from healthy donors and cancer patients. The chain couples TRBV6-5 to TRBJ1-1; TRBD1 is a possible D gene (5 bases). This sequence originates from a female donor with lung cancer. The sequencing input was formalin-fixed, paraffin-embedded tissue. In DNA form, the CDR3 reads TGTGCCAGCGGCCGGGGGTTTGACACTGAAGCTTTCTTT. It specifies CASGRGFDTEAFF.